This TCR beta chain was observed in a study of control samples from healthy donors and cancer patients. Method: immunoSEQ multiplex PCR; TCRdb's copy keeps in-frame clones and lacks some. The data show 95,000 to 150,000 clones, around 87% seen once. With 4 bases clipped from V and 2 bases from J, the junction kept 6 bases outside the gene matches. This CDR3 is built from 15 residues. Looked up from germline, CDR1 is SGHKS and CDR2 is YYEKEE (reference sequence). J is TRBJ2-7 and V is TRBV5-5; 10 bases line up with TRBD1. This receptor was obtained from a man aged 55 to 69 in good health. The sequenced sample was blood. CDR3 sequence: CASSPYGTGAYEQYF. In nucleotides, the CDR3 is TGTGCCAGCAGCCCGTACGGGACAGGGGCCTACGAGCAGTACTTC. Filled out from reference TRBV5-5 and TRBJ2-7, the complete variable domain reads DAGVTQSPTHLIKTRGQQVTLRCSPISGHKSVSWYQQVLGQGPQFIFQYYEKEERGRGNFPDRFSARQFPNYSSELNVNALLLGDSALYLCASSPYGTGAYEQYFGPGTRLTVT.